The 9 T cell receptor beta chains below all came from one sample that was sequenced in a study of blood T cells in healthy people across ages. Then a second PCR, running roughly 7 to 11 cycles, was carried out with a sample-barcoded 5' primer and a J-beta primer mix. Using its own MiXCR run on the 5' RACE reads, TCRdb lists one record per CDR3 protein. The sample has around 900,000 distinct CDR3 sequences; roughly 51% are singletons. The specimen was blood. These receptors originate from a woman aged 55-75 years in good health.

The genes are TRBV6-6 and TRBJ1-2, with D hard to call. This CDR3 has 14 amino acids. CDR1 is MNHNY, CDR2 SVGAGI, per germline (reference sequence). Trimming stripped 2 bases from V and 5 bases from J, with 12 bases between. The CDR3, as DNA: TGTGCCAGCAGTTACCGAGACGGCTATTATGGCTACACCTTC. Its protein is CASSYRDGYYGYTF.

This clonotype showed up just a few times. J is TRBJ2-1 and V is TRBV28, with D maybe TRBD1 (6 bases). The length of the CDR3 is 13 residues. CDR1 is MDHEN, CDR2 SYDVKM, per germline. V dropped 10 bases and J dropped 2 bases, with 12 bases sitting between them. CDR3 nucleotides: TGTGCCACCCAGAGGGGGACCTACAATGAGCAGTTCTTC. It codes for CATQRGTYNEQFF. Full variable domain (remainder filled in from reference TRBV28 and TRBJ2-1): DVKVTQSSRYLVKRTGEKVFLECVQDMDHENMFWYRQDPGLGLRLIYFSYDVKMKEKGDIPEGYSVSREKKERFSLILESASTNQTSMYLCATQRGTYNEQFFGPGTRLTVL.

Of note for this clonotype: The junction does not match germline at one end; this may be a read error. The chain couples TRBV15 to TRBJ2-1; TRBD2 agrees at 12 bases. Germline assignment: CDR1 LNHNV and CDR2 YYDKDF (reference sequence). CDR3 length: 16 residues. The CDR3: CATRRETSGRYNEQFF. The CDR3 DNA reads TGTGCCACCAGGAGAGAGACTAGCGGGAGATACAATGAGCAGTTCTTC.

The rearrangement joins TRBV29-1 to TRBJ2-3; 8 nucleotides agree with TRBD1. After removal of 1 base from V and 1 base from J, the junction contained 1 base not matched to a gene. CDR1 is SQVTM and CDR2 is ANQGSEA in the germline V gene. The CDR3 loop spans 14 amino acids. The CDR3 here is CSVEGQGRTDTQYF. CDR3 bases: TGCAGCGTTGAAGGACAGGGGCGCACAGATACGCAGTATTTT.

The sample holds a few counts of this clonotype. The chain employs TRBV5-1 and TRBJ2-5; D call uncertain. From germline, CDR1 is SGHRS and CDR2 YFSETQ. The CDR3 is 12 amino acids. The V and J ends lost 4 bases and 5 bases respectively, with 9 bases between them. DNA of the CDR3: TGCGCCAGCAGCGTGGGATGGGAGACCCAGTACTTC. Amino acid sequence: CASSVGWETQYF.

This clonotype was observed at least ten times. This chain connects TRBV29-1 to TRBJ2-7, with 8 bases matching TRBD1. Trimming removed 6 bases from V and 4 bases from J; junction bases left unmatched: 5. Germline CDR1 is SQVTM and CDR2 is ANQGSEA. The CDR3 length is 12 residues. CDR3 bases: TGCAGCGTCGGACAGGGAGATTACGAGCAGTACTTC. Translating it yields CSVGQGDYEQYF.

The CDR3 region has the DNA TGCAGTGCTAGAACCGCTTTTTTGGCAATCTACGAGCAGTACTTC. Protein sequence: CSARTAFLAIYEQYF. The V and J genes are TRBV20-1 and TRBJ2-7; D is unclear. Trimming removed 2 bases at V and 3 bases at J, with 17 bases between. The germline V gene encodes CDR1 DFQATT and CDR2 SNEGSKA (reference sequence). This CDR3 is 15 amino acids long.

CDR3 in amino acids: CASSDPRRAGATDTQYF. In nucleotides, the CDR3 is TGTGCCAGCAGTGACCCCAGGAGGGCGGGAGCCACAGATACGCAGTATTTT. The J gene is TRBJ2-3, the V gene TRBV6-1, with 7 bases aligning to TRBD2. This CDR3 is 17 amino acids long. Trimming at V came to 3 bases and at J to 2 bases, leaving 11 bases not matched to a gene. Germline V gene data show CDR1 as MNHNS and CDR2 as SASEGT.

The table lists this clonotype with a few counts. In nucleotides, the CDR3 is TGTGCCAGCAGGGTACTTAGAAGTTCTGGGGCCAACGTCCTGACTTTC. It codes for CASRVLRSSGANVLTF. The chain is built from TRBV12-3 or TRBV12-4 and TRBJ2-6; no firm D call. Trimming removed 6 bases from V and 1 base from J, with 13 bases in between. CDR3 length equals 16 residues.